This entry lists 25 T cell receptor beta chains sequenced from one sample in a study of identical twins. Each CDR3 protein is one row after TCRdb ran MiXCR on the 5' RACE reads. The repertoire holds approximately 890,000 distinct CDR3 sequences, 10% to 15% seen once, with around 1.5% in the top ten. Another study also made use of these data, one on yellow fever vaccine responses in identical twins.

Specimen: PBMCs. All receptors come from a woman younger than 35 in good health.

This chain connects TRBV12-3 or TRBV12-4 to TRBJ2-3; TRBD2 agrees at 10 bases. V was clipped by 6 bases and J by 4 bases; unmatched bases: 7. This CDR3 is built from 15 residues. DNA for the CDR3: TGTGCCAGCAGAACCACTAGCGGGATAGCAGATACGCAGTATTTT. Its translation is CASRTTSGIADTQYF.

This clonotype was observed a few times. The chain joins TRBV5-1 to TRBJ2-3; TRBD1 matches at 7 bases. Germline CDR1 and CDR2: SGHRS and YFSETQ. V was pared by 4 bases and J by 5 bases, with 7 bases of the junction left unmatched. CDR3 length equals 14 residues. Written as DNA, the CDR3 is TGCGCCAGCAGCACACGACAGGGAATAGATACGCAGTATTTT. This gives the protein CASSTRQGIDTQYF.

There are a few counts of this clonotype. V usage is TRBV12-3 or TRBV12-4 and J usage is TRBJ2-2; D remains ambiguous. V was shortened by 3 bases and J by 1 base, with 9 bases between the two germline ends. The CDR3 length is 15 residues. The CDR3 sequence is CASSFSPENTGELFF. CDR3 sequence (DNA): TGTGCCAGCAGTTTCAGCCCGGAGAACACCGGGGAGCTGTTTTTT.

The rearrangement links TRBV12-3 or TRBV12-4 to TRBJ1-2, with D possibly TRBD1 on 5 matching bases. The CDR3 consists of 15 residues. Trimming took off 3 bases at V and 4 bases at J, with 15 bases between the two ends. The CDR3 DNA sequence: TGTGCCAGCAGTTTTGGGGGACTAATCCCCTATGGCTACACCTTC. Amino acids: CASSFGGLIPYGYTF.

The J gene is TRBJ2-5, the V gene TRBV7-9, with 7 positions matching TRBD1. The CDR3 has 14 amino acids. CDR1 and CDR2 (germline): SEHNR, FQNEAQ (reference sequence). After removal of 4 bases from V and 3 bases from J, the junction contained 5 bases not matched to a gene. The CDR3 spells CASSYDRVKETQYF. The CDR3 DNA reads as TGTGCCAGCAGCTACGACAGGGTAAAAGAGACCCAGTACTTC.

This clonotype was counted only a few times. The CDR3 region has the DNA TGTGCCAGCAGCTTAGGTCGGAATTCCAAAAACATTCAGTACTTC. Translating it yields CASSLGRNSKNIQYF. The chain links TRBV11-2 to TRBJ2-4; D remains unclear. The CDR3 extends over 15 amino acids. Trimming removed 1 base from V and 2 bases from J, with 9 bases in between. Germline CDR1 and CDR2: SGHAT and FQNNGV.

The genes are TRBV7-9 and TRBJ1-5; D is possibly TRBD1 (6 bases). Trimming removed 10 bases from V and 5 bases from J, with 12 bases in between. Per germline, CDR1 SEHNR and CDR2 FQNEAQ (reference sequence). CDR3 length: 12 amino acids. CDR3 protein: CAIRGGDQPQHF. CDR3 nucleotide sequence: TGTGCCATCAGGGGTGGGGATCAGCCCCAGCATTTT.

This chain joins TRBV29-1 and TRBJ2-3; 8 nucleotides match TRBD2. This CDR3 region has 15 residues. The V gene's germline CDR1 is SQVTM and CDR2 ANQGSEA. Trimming took 6 bases from V and 2 from J; bases not matched to a gene: 10. CDR3 nucleotide sequence: TGCAGCGTCACAACAGCGGGAGATGTCACAGATACGCAGTATTTT. It translates to CSVTTAGDVTDTQYF.

The table lists this clonotype with a few counts. The chain is built from TRBV12-3 or TRBV12-4 and TRBJ1-1; unclear D gene. The CDR3 spans 13 residues. Between the trimmed V and J ends, which lost 4 bases and 3 bases, there was a span of 9 bases. CDR3 residues: CASSSSRYTEAFF. The CDR3 DNA sequence: TGTGCCAGCAGTTCCAGTAGGTACACTGAAGCTTTCTTT.

This chain uses TRBV12-3 or TRBV12-4 with TRBJ1-5; D possibly corresponds to TRBD1 (5 bases). CDR3 size: 12 residues. The V gene lost 6 bases and the J gene lost 9 bases, with 12 bases spanning the gap. In nucleotides, the CDR3 is TGTGCCAGCAGCCCGGGACCTCCGCCCCAGCATTTT. Residues: CASSPGPPPQHF.

This clonotype occurred once. The chain recombines TRBV14 with TRBJ2-5; D tentatively fits TRBD1 or TRBD2 (5 bases each). The V end lost 0 bases, the J end lost 6 bases, and 11 bases lay between the germline ends. CDR3 size: 14 residues. Per the germline V gene, CDR1 is SGHDN and CDR2 is FVKESK. For the CDR3, the DNA is TGTGCCAGCAGCCAAGATCGAGGGGTGCAGACCCAGTACTTC. Translated, it gives CASSQDRGVQTQYF.

This clonotype occurred a few times. V gene TRBV12-3 or TRBV12-4 combines with J gene TRBJ2-3, with TRBD2 matching 8 bases. J lost 4 bases, V lost 3 bases, and 9 bases had no gene match. The CDR3 covers 16 residues. CDR3 DNA sequence: TGTGCCAGCAGTTTCCGGGGGGGACTATGGGCAGATACGCAGTATTTT. This sequence encodes CASSFRGGLWADTQYF.

Ten or more counts support this clonotype. The chain couples TRBV28 to TRBJ2-2, with 7 bases matching TRBD1. The V segment lost 5 bases and the J segment 4 bases; nucleotides outside the gene matches: 4. The CDR3 spans 14 residues. CDR1 and CDR2 (germline): MDHEN, SYDVKM. The CDR3 DNA reads TGTGCCAGCAGTACACAGGGGATCACCGGGGAGCTGTTTTTT. As protein: CASSTQGITGELFF.

This clonotype was seen ten or more times. V is TRBV9 and J is TRBJ1-1; TRBD1 might be the D (6 bases). CDR1 SGDLS and CDR2 YYNGEE come from the germline V gene. V lost 2 bases to trimming and J lost 5 bases, with 10 bases between them. The CDR3 runs 13 residues. Written as DNA, the CDR3 is TGTGCCAGCAGCGTTCACAGGGATACTGAAGCTTTCTTT. This encodes CASSVHRDTEAFF.

This clonotype was counted only a few times. The rearrangement joins TRBV5-1 to TRBJ2-7; tentatively, D is TRBD2 (5 bases). CDR1 is SGHRS, CDR2 YFSETQ, per germline. The V gene lost 5 bases and the J gene lost 5 bases, with 17 bases spanning the gap. The CDR3 consists of 14 residues. CDR3 in amino acids: CASSHTSSIHEQYF. The CDR3 bases are TGCGCCAGCAGTCACACCTCTAGCATCCACGAGCAGTACTTC.

This chain joins TRBV7-3 and TRBJ2-2, with 13 bases identical to TRBD2. Germline-derived CDR1 and CDR2 are SGHTA and FQGTGA. This CDR3 has 19 amino acids. The ends lost 0 bases at V and 5 bases at J; junction bases unmatched: 9. This chain's CDR3 is CASSLTYRTSGSGTGELFF. The CDR3 DNA sequence: TGTGCCAGCAGCTTAACGTATAGGACTAGCGGGAGCGGGACCGGGGAGCTGTTTTTT.

This clonotype was seen only a few times. This sequence joins TRBV5-4 and TRBJ2-5, with 8 positions matching TRBD1. CDR1 is SGHNT and CDR2 is YYREEE in the germline V gene (reference sequence). The CDR3 totals 14 residues. V lost 1 base to trimming and J lost 2 bases; unmatched junction nucleotides: 1. CDR3 amino acids: CASSLWDRQETQYF. The CDR3 DNA follows: TGTGCCAGCAGCTTGTGGGACAGGCAAGAGACCCAGTACTTC.

This clonotype was seen a few times. The chain's CDR3 is CASSQVNLVSFDEQYF. The CDR3 DNA sequence: TGCGCCAGCAGCCAAGTAAACCTAGTTTCTTTCGACGAGCAGTACTTC. The chain employs TRBV4-1 and TRBJ2-7; D remains ambiguous. V lost 1 base and J 5 bases, leaving 18 bases between the germline ends. From germline, CDR1 is MGHRA and CDR2 YSYEKL. CDR3 size: 16 residues.

The chain is built from TRBV27 and TRBJ1-2; possible D gene TRBD1, 6 bases. The CDR3 covers 18 residues. In germline, CDR1 is MNHEY, CDR2 SMNVEV (reference sequence). V was trimmed by 0 bases and J by 1 base, leaving 18 bases between them. CDR3 amino acids: CASSLSRVSGEVNYGYTF. CDR3 nucleotide sequence: TGTGCCAGCAGTTTATCGAGGGTGTCAGGGGAAGTTAACTATGGCTACACCTTC.

This clonotype has more than one count but fewer than ten. This chain joins TRBV28 and TRBJ2-4; maybe TRBD2 (7 bases). This CDR3 comprises 16 residues. Germline lookup yields CDR1 MDHEN and CDR2 SYDVKM. Trimming cost V 3 bases and J 4 bases, with 16 bases left between them. CDR3 sequence reads: CASSFRGAPGKNIQYF. The CDR3 DNA sequence: TGTGCCAGCAGTTTCCGGGGGGCGCCGGGTAAAAACATTCAGTACTTC.

Only a few counts were recorded for this clonotype. V and J are TRBV4-1 and TRBJ2-5; 8 bases fit TRBD2. Trimming removed 3 bases from V and 2 bases from J; junction bases left unmatched: 8. The CDR3 runs to 16 residues. Germline CDR1 reads MGHRA; CDR2 reads YSYEKL. The DNA for the CDR3 is TGCGCCAGCAGCCATCGAGGCGGGGGGATTCAAGAGACCCAGTACTTC. Its translation: CASSHRGGGIQETQYF.

J is TRBJ2-5 and V is TRBV3-1, with a weak D call TRBD2 (6 bases). Germline V lookup: CDR1 LGHDT, CDR2 YNNKEL (reference sequence). The length of the CDR3 is 15 residues. The V gene lost 2 bases and the J gene lost 5 bases, with 15 bases spanning the gap. The CDR3 DNA reads TGTGCCAGCAGCCAAATGGAGGGAGAGGGGGAGACCCAGTACTTC. This sequence encodes CASSQMEGEGETQYF.

The chain uses TRBV10-3 and TRBJ2-1; 12 bases are a match to TRBD2. CDR1 is ENHRY, CDR2 SYGVKD, per germline. There are 16 residues in the CDR3. V was pared by 3 bases and J by 6 bases, with 6 bases of the junction left unmatched. The CDR3 here is CAISDQTSGGSNEQFF. CDR3 bases: TGTGCCATCAGTGACCAGACTAGCGGGGGCTCCAATGAGCAGTTCTTC.

The chain uses TRBV11-2 and TRBJ1-2; 7 bases are a match to TRBD1. Trimming cost V 4 bases and J 1 base; bases outside gene matches: 9. The CDR3 runs to 16 residues. Germline CDR1 and CDR2: SGHAT and FQNNGV. CDR3 nucleotide sequence: TGTGCCAGCAGCTCCCGGACAGGCAAGGTTAACTATGGCTACACCTTC. Its protein product is CASSSRTGKVNYGYTF.

The CDR3 DNA sequence: TGTGCCAGCACCCAGCGAGGGCCGGGGCCCTACGAGCAGTACTTC. It codes for CASTQRGPGPYEQYF. The J gene is TRBJ2-7, the V gene TRBV11-2; perhaps D is TRBD1 or TRBD2 (5 bases each). This CDR3 is 15 amino acids long. From germline, CDR1 is SGHAT and CDR2 FQNNGV. V was cut by 7 bases and J by 2 bases, with 18 bases left in between.